The rows below give T cell receptor beta chains drawn from one sample of a study of cytomegalovirus exposure and HLA in healthy donors. Data came from immunoSEQ multiplex PCR; TCRdb stores just in-frame clones and leaves some out. The profile shows about 160,000 clones, 75% of them singletons. Sequenced input: PBMCs. The receptors originated from a woman aged 50 to 65 in good health and CMV-seropositive. Both conserved end residues are part of each CDR3. Each record gives: D gene, J gene, clone size, CDR3 length, V gene, CDR3 DNA, CDR3 protein. A D gene is named only where the DNA matches it firmly. The listing skips clone size in some rows; elsewhere it reads once, few, many or a size class.

TRBD2 TRBJ2-1 few 15 TRBV7-3 TGTGCCAGCAGCTTACTAGCGGGGGTTCGGGATGAGCAGTTCTTC CASSLLAGVRDEQFF
TRBD1 TRBJ1-1 . 15 TRBV7-9 TGTGCCAGCAGCTTTACAGGGGGCGTGAACACTGAAGCTTTCTTT CASSFTGGVNTEAFF
TRBD1 TRBJ2-2 . 15 TRBV9 TGTGCCAGCAGCCTGACAGGGGGTCTGACCGGGGAGCTGTTTTTT CASSLTGGLTGELFF
. TRBJ2-7 . 15 TRBV6-6 TGTGCCAGCAGCATAGGGCAGGGTTCGTACTACGAGCAGTACTTC CASSIGQGSYYEQYF
TRBD2 TRBJ2-3 . 15 TRBV7-9 TGTGCCAGCAGCTTGGTAGCGGGGCCGTTGGATACGCAGTATTTT CASSLVAGPLDTQYF
. TRBJ2-7 few 12 TRBV2 TGTGCCAGCAGTGAACTCAGCTACGAGCAGTACTTC CASSELSYEQYF
TRBD1 TRBJ2-1 once 14 TRBV4-1 TGCGCCAGCAGCCAAGCGGGACAGTACAATGAGCAGTTCTTC CASSQAGQYNEQFF
. TRBJ2-5 . 13 TRBV29-1 TGCAGCGTTGCGGTGGGCAGGGTCGAGACCCAGTACTTC CSVAVGRVETQYF
TRBD1 TRBJ1-1 . 14 TRBV2 TGTGCCAGCACCAACCAGGGGGGGAACACTGAAGCTTTCTTT CASTNQGGNTEAFF
TRBD1 TRBJ2-1 . 13 TRBV10-3 TGTGCCATAGGTGGGACAGGGGGAAATGAGCAGTTCTTC CAIGGTGGNEQFF
. TRBJ1-1 few 13 TRBV7-6 TGTGCCAGCAGCTACCGGGAAAACACTGAAGCTTTCTTT CASSYRENTEAFF
. TRBJ1-1 . 11 TRBV2 TGTGCCAGCATCGTAGGGGCTGAAGCTTTCTTT CASIVGAEAFF
TRBD1 TRBJ1-5 . 13 TRBV4-1 TGCGCCAGCAGCCAAGATAGGGGGCCGGCCCAGCATTTT CASSQDRGPAQHF
. TRBJ2-5 few 14 TRBV4-1 TGCGCCAGCAGCCAAGGGGGGGTTTACGAGACCCAGTACTTC CASSQGGVYETQYF
TRBD1 TRBJ1-6 . 15 TRBV5-5 TGTGCCAGCAGCTTGTTACGACAGGGGTTGGCACCCCTCCACTTT CASSLLRQGLAPLHF
TRBD2 TRBJ2-1 . 15 TRBV29-1 TGCAGCGTTGAAGATCGGGGGGACTCCTACAATGAGCAGTTCTTC CSVEDRGDSYNEQFF
TRBD1 TRBJ2-7 . 14 TRBV19 TGTGCCAGTAGTTTCGGGACAGGGGGGTACGAGCAGTACTTC CASSFGTGGYEQYF
. TRBJ1-2 . 14 TRBV5-4 TGTGCCAGCAGCCTGTCGCTGGCAGGGAATGGCTACACCTTC CASSLSLAGNGYTF
. TRBJ1-1 few 15 TRBV25-1 TGTGCCAGCAGTGACCCAGTGAAGGGGGACACTGAAGCTTTCTTT CASSDPVKGDTEAFF
. TRBJ1-5 . 15 TRBV15 TGTGCCACCAGCAGAGATGGGCAGGGTGGTCAGCCCCAGCATTTT CATSRDGQGGQPQHF
TRBD2 TRBJ2-3 . 16 TRBV15 TGTGCCACCAGCAGAGATCTTCGGGGGGGCCCCGATACGCAGTATTTT CATSRDLRGGPDTQYF
. TRBJ1-3 . 16 TRBV5-1 TGCGCCAGCAGCTTGGAGGGTAGGAGGTCTGGAAACACCATATATTTT CASSLEGRRSGNTIYF
. TRBJ1-1 . 14 TRBV6-6 TGTGCCAGCAGTTATCATACAGGGCTCGCTGAAGCTTTCTTT CASSYHTGLAEAFF
. TRBJ1-2 . 13 TRBV2 TGTGCCAGCAGCACTCAGGGTCTACTTGACTACACCTTC CASSTQGLLDYTF
. TRBJ2-7 few 13 TRBV11-2 TGTGCCACCATGGCGTGGGAGTCTGGAGAGCAGTACTTC CATMAWESGEQYF
TRBD2 TRBJ2-3 . 15 TRBV7-3 TGTGCCAGCAGTAGGTTAGCGGGGGTCACAGATACGCAGTATTTT CASSRLAGVTDTQYF
TRBD2 TRBJ2-3 . 17 TRBV7-6 TGTGCCAGCAGCTTAGCCCCACTAGCGGGGGGTGCAGATACGCAGTATTTT CASSLAPLAGGADTQYF
. TRBJ1-2 . 16 TRBV6-1 TGTGCCAGCAGTGAAAGCCAGGTGGGGAGGAGTTATGGCTACACCTTC CASSESQVGRSYGYTF
TRBD1 TRBJ1-1 once 14 TRBV5-4 TGTGCCAGCACCAACCAGGACAGGGACACTGAAGCTTTCTTT CASTNQDRDTEAFF
. TRBJ2-5 . 13 TRBV5-1 TGCGCCAGCAGCAAGGGGAATCAAGAGACCCAGTACTTC CASSKGNQETQYF